This T cell receptor beta chain was profiled in a study of shared clonotypes between healthy human individuals. Only in-frame clones appear in the TCRdb table, and some are missing; sequencing was by immunoSEQ multiplex PCR. The sample has about 2.4 million clones; over 85% are singletons. The CDR3 has 19 residues. Germline V gene lookup returns CDR1 KGHSH and CDR2 LQKENI. V dropped 2 bases and J dropped 5; count of bases not matched to a gene: 19. Sequenced: naive CD4+ T cells from PBMCs. As to subset: CD45RA+ positively selected. The gene calls are TRBV18 and TRBJ2-5; 8 bases fit TRBD1. This TCR came from a man between 18 and 35 years old in good health. Some clones in this sample may be carry-over from other donors' samples. In DNA form, the CDR3 reads TGTGCCAGCTCACCAAACCCGGTGACAGGGGCTCTCCGGGGTGAGACCCAGTACTTC. Translation gives CASSPNPVTGALRGETQYF.